The 6 T cell receptor beta chains reported below all come from one sample, sequenced in a study of blood T cell repertoires in COVID-19. Only in-frame clones appear in the TCRdb table, and some are missing; sequencing was by immunoSEQ multiplex PCR. Of under 200,000 clones in the sample, roughly 80% were seen once. The sample consisted of peripheral blood. These receptor sequences come from a man in his 70s with acute or convalescent COVID-19.

V gene TRBV3-1 (or the pseudogene TRBV3-2) combines with J gene TRBJ2-1; the D gene is possibly TRBD2 (5 bases). Per germline, CDR1 LGHDT and CDR2 YNNKEL (reference sequence). V was trimmed by 0 bases and J by 10 bases, leaving 7 bases between them. This CDR3 is built from 12 residues. CDR3 residues: CASSQEGGEQFF. CDR3 nucleotides: TGTGCCAGCAGCCAAGAAGGCGGGGAGCAGTTCTTC.

The J gene is TRBJ2-1, the V gene TRBV5-6; TRBD2 might be the D (5 bases). Germline V lookup: CDR1 SGHDT, CDR2 YYEEEE. This CDR3 is 15 amino acids long. Trimming cost V 0 bases and J 5 bases, with 12 bases left between them. CDR3 sequence reads: CASSLGRRSDNEQFF. Written as DNA, the CDR3 is TGTGCCAGCAGCTTGGGGAGGCGGTCGGACAATGAGCAGTTCTTC.

The chain uses TRBV4-1 and TRBJ2-1, with D perhaps TRBD2 (6 bases). V gave up 2 bases and J gave up 10 bases, with 24 bases separating them. The CDR3 covers 17 residues. Germline V gene sequence: CDR1 MGHRA, CDR2 YSYEKL. The CDR3: CASSQPGGLTLGEEQFF. DNA for the CDR3: TGCGCCAGCAGCCAACCTGGGGGACTCACCTTGGGGGAGGAGCAGTTCTTC.

J is TRBJ1-6 and V is TRBV6-1; perhaps TRBD1 as D (6 bases). Trimming removed 4 bases from V and 7 bases from J, with 17 bases in between. The CDR3 is 16 residues long. Per germline, CDR1 MNHNS and CDR2 SASEGT. CDR3 region: CASSVLTGTRNSPLHF. The CDR3 bases are TGTGCCAGCAGTGTCCTAACCGGGACAAGGAATTCACCCCTCCACTTT.

The J gene is TRBJ1-3, the V gene TRBV19, with unresolved D. Trimming left V 4 bases short and J 0 bases short, with 10 bases between. Germline CDR1 LNHDA, CDR2 SQIVND (reference sequence). This CDR3 region has 15 residues. In DNA, the CDR3 is TGTGCCAGTAGTACTATACAGAGCTCTGGAAACACCATATATTTT. It is translated as CASSTIQSSGNTIYF.

V is TRBV9 and J is TRBJ2-3; D remains ambiguous. CDR3 length: 11 residues. V lost 3 bases and J 3 bases, leaving 2 bases between the germline ends. Germline V CDR1 and CDR2: SGDLS, YYNGEE. The CDR3 loop is CASSATDTQYF. Here the CDR3 DNA reads TGTGCCAGCAGCGCGACAGATACGCAGTATTTT.